This TCR beta chain derives from a study of response to subunit inactivated influenza vaccine. Findings of the study overall: Few new T cells, the authors suggested, are recruited by each seasonal influenza vaccination.

CDR3 length: 15 residues. The germline gives CDR1 SGHDN, CDR2 FVKESK. The V end was cut by 2 bases, the J end by 2 bases, with 10 bases between. On this clonotype itself: What it binds is not known.

One entry per CDR3 protein, called by TCRdb with MiXCR from the RT-PCR reads. Of some 540,000 distinct CDR3 sequences listed, approximately 22% were seen once; the top ten hold 2.8%. Another study also made use of these data, one on T cells expressing NK-cell markers. That paper states: Researchers built TCR beta cDNA using 5'RACE template switching with UMIs. In the group of eight sequenced donors, seven were HCMV-seropositive and one was seronegative. Certain NKG2C+ T cell clones were expanded, and their HCMV specificity remained unclear.

The specimen was CD4+ T cells sorted from PBMCs, collected less than 13 days after vaccination. This TCR was recovered from a man in his fifties or sixties who received an inactivated influenza vaccine. The gene calls are TRBV14 and TRBJ2-1; TRBD1 might be the D (6 bases). CDR3 DNA: TGTGCCAGCAGCCAAATTAGGGGGACCTACAATGAGCAGTTCTTC. Its protein product is CASSQIRGTYNEQFF.